The 5 T cell receptor beta chains below come from one sample, sequenced in a study of PD-L1 blockade in urothelial cancer. Indicated time point: peripheral blood 6 weeks after treatment start. Clones were sequenced by immunoSEQ multiplex PCR, and TCRdb holds only the in-frame ones, with some missing. Among around 69,000 clones listed, less than 95% were seen once. Sequenced here: PBMCs, sampled around atezolizumab (anti-PD-L1) treatment. These receptor sequences come from an elderly woman with urothelial cancer.

The rearrangement links TRBV5-6 to TRBJ1-4; 8 positions match TRBD1. Germline V gene sequence: CDR1 SGHDT, CDR2 YYEEEE. CDR3 length equals 15 residues. With V trimmed by 4 bases and J by 4 bases, 6 bases remained unmatched. CDR3 protein: CASSGGQALNEKLFF. Written as DNA, the CDR3 is TGTGCCAGCAGCGGGGGACAGGCTCTTAATGAAAAACTGTTTTTT.

V is TRBV10-3 and J is TRBJ1-2, with 9 bases fitting TRBD1. J gave up 5 bases and V 4 bases, and 2 bases lay outside the gene matches. This CDR3 contains 13 residues. CDR1 ENHRY and CDR2 SYGVKD come from the germline V gene. CDR3 DNA sequence: TGTGCCATCAGTGTAGGACAGGGGTATGGCTACACCTTC. It codes for CAISVGQGYGYTF.

The rearrangement links TRBV4-2 to TRBJ2-1; TRBD1 aligns across 7 bases. With V trimmed by 4 bases and J by 2 bases, 8 bases remained unmatched. CDR3 size: 16 residues. Germline-derived CDR1 and CDR2 are LGHNA and YNFKEQ. CDR3 sequence (DNA): TGTGCCAGCAGCCGAACCACAGGGGAAACCTACAATGAGCAGTTCTTC. It codes for CASSRTTGETYNEQFF.

This rearrangement joins TRBV10-3 to TRBJ1-1; D remains unclear. This CDR3 has 16 amino acids. Germline V gene lookup returns CDR1 ENHRY and CDR2 SYGVKD. Trimming cost V 4 bases and J 5 bases, with 20 bases left between them. For the CDR3, the DNA is TGTGCCATCAGTGCCGAGAAGGGAAGGCCGGGGACTGAAGCTTTCTTT. Encoded protein: CAISAEKGRPGTEAFF.

This chain links TRBV15 with TRBJ2-2; 9 bases align to TRBD1. The ends lost 5 bases at V and 4 bases at J; junction bases unmatched: 8. This CDR3 has 16 amino acids. Germline CDR1 is LNHNV and CDR2 is YYDKDF (reference sequence). The CDR3 bases are TGTGCCACCAGCGCCGGGACAGGGCTAAGCACCGGGGAGCTGTTTTTT. The encoded protein is CATSAGTGLSTGELFF. Based on the CDR3 plus reference TRBV15 and TRBJ2-2, the full variable domain is DAMVIQNPRYQVTQFGKPVTLSCSQTLNHNVMYWYQQKSSQAPKLLFHYYDKDFNNEADTPDNFQSRRPNTSFCFLDIRSPGLGDTAMYLCATSAGTGLSTGELFFGEGSRLTVL.